This T cell receptor beta chain stems from a study of T cells in Graves' hyperthyroidism and ophthalmopathy. This clonotype was detected ten times or more. CDR3 length: 14 amino acids. Trimming removed 6 bases at V and 4 bases at J, with 16 bases between. Germline V lookup: CDR1 ENHRY, CDR2 SYGVKD. Amplified regions were TCR beta CDR3 sequences from RNA transcripts. The TCR CDR3 was amplified in a first-round RT-PCR using the HTBI primer set. TCRdb reprocessed the multiplex PCR reads with MiXCR, giving one entry per CDR3 protein. The sample lists some 300,000 distinct CDR3 sequences, roughly a fifth occurring once.

Material for sequencing was blood. The chain combines TRBV10-3 with TRBJ2-7; D tentatively reads TRBD1 or TRBD2 (7 bases each). The receptor's source is a man aged 45-65 years with Graves' ophthalmopathy. The CDR3 region has the DNA TGTGCCATCAGGGGGGGAGGGGGCCGATACGAGCAGTACTTC. Residues: CAIRGGGGRYEQYF.